Shown below are 22 T cell receptor beta chains from a single sample sequenced in a study of memory CD8 T cells in hepatitis C reinfection (dated by TCRdb to about 2017). Library preparation used the immunoSEQ multiplex PCR assay. The table comes from immuneACCESS by way of TCRdb, which keeps in-frame sequences with V and J called. Part of the clones is missing from these tables; in studies checked, under half for an unresolved V gene and the rest for unknown reasons. For this sample the table gives tens of thousands of clones, of which over 85% were detected only once. The ten largest clonotypes hold approximately 1% of the sample. Read against the paper, the sample's time point label means: pre-reinfection, 55 to 20 weeks before reinfection detection. Sorted cells were sequenced directly ex vivo, without in vitro expansion prior to TCR sequencing. The sequenced sample consisted of naive CD8+ T cells sorted from blood. What the cell subset or site label conveys for this sample: total naive CD8+CD45RO- T cells. These receptors were collected from a man in his late teens or twenties with hepatitis C virus infection.

The chain is built from TRBV28 and TRBJ2-7; 9 bases match TRBD2. The CDR3 loop spans 15 amino acids. The V gene end was trimmed by 2 bases and the J gene end by 7 bases; junction bases not matched to a gene: 9. Germline CDR1 is MDHEN and CDR2 is SYDVKM. CDR3 amino acids: CASSLGREGPGEQYF. The CDR3 nucleotides are TGTGCCAGCAGTTTAGGGCGGGAGGGCCCGGGAGAGCAGTACTTC.

V gene TRBV6-5 combines with J gene TRBJ2-7, with 7 nucleotides matching TRBD2. The CDR3 has 15 residues. Germline trimming cut 7 bases from V and 3 bases from J; bases unmatched to any gene: 12. Germline V gives CDR1 MNHEY, CDR2 SVGAGI. As DNA, the CDR3 is TGTGCCAGCATTAACCGGAGGGAGGGGCACTACGAGCAGTACTTC. This gives the protein CASINRREGHYEQYF.

The rearrangement links TRBV11-2 to TRBJ2-7; possibly TRBD2 for D (6 bases). The germline gives CDR1 SGHAT, CDR2 FQNNGV. Trimming took 1 base from V and 7 from J, leaving 17 bases between them. The CDR3 sequence is 15 residues long. Here the CDR3 DNA reads TGTGCCAGCAGCTTAGTTTCCCTAGCGACGGGAGAGCAGTACTTC. Protein: CASSLVSLATGEQYF. Filled out from reference TRBV11-2 and TRBJ2-7, the complete variable domain reads EAGVAQSPRYKIIEKRQSVAFWCNPISGHATLYWYQQILGQGPKLLIQFQNNGVVDDSQLPKDRFSAERLKGVDSTLKIQPAKLEDSAVYLCASSLVSLATGEQYFGPGTRLTVT.

This chain connects TRBV19 to TRBJ1-6; tentative D call: TRBD1 (5 bases). The CDR3 covers 11 residues. The V end was cut by 3 bases, the J end by 14 bases, with 8 bases between. CDR1 is LNHDA and CDR2 is SQIVND in the germline V gene (reference sequence). CDR3 DNA: TGTGCCAGTAGTATCCAAGGGGCCCTCCACTTT. Translation: CASSIQGALHF.

The V and J genes are TRBV9 and TRBJ2-1; TRBD2 agrees at 9 bases. Per germline, CDR1 SGDLS and CDR2 YYNGEE. With 0 bases clipped from V and 10 bases from J, the junction kept 11 bases outside the gene matches. The CDR3 contains 16 residues. CDR3 amino acids: CASSVDGRGGQEEQFF. DNA of the CDR3: TGTGCCAGCAGCGTAGACGGGCGGGGGGGCCAGGAGGAGCAGTTCTTC.

The V call is TRBV28, the J call TRBJ2-5; 9 bases fit TRBD1. The J call is doubtful: the DNA matches TRBJ2-7 better. Germline V lookup: CDR1 MDHEN, CDR2 SYDVKM. The CDR3 is 14 amino acids. The CDR3 DNA is TGTGCCAGCAGTCGACAGGGGGAGGCCTACGAGCAGTACTTC. Translation: CASSRQGEAYEQYF.

The gene calls are TRBV10-3 and TRBJ2-1, with 10 bases fitting TRBD2. Germline assignment: CDR1 ENHRY and CDR2 SYGVKD. This CDR3 is built from 15 residues. Trimming took 7 bases from V and 4 from J; bases not matched to a gene: 7. The CDR3 spells CAITSGTSAYNEQFF. DNA for the CDR3: TGTGCCATCACCTCCGGGACTAGCGCATACAATGAGCAGTTCTTC.

The V gene is TRBV9, the J gene TRBJ2-2; no clear D gene. V lost 0 bases to trimming and J lost 4 bases, with 7 bases between them. Per the germline V gene, CDR1 is SGDLS and CDR2 is YYNGEE. The CDR3 loop spans 14 amino acids. The CDR3 region is CASSVVFGTGELFF. CDR3 nucleotides: TGTGCCAGCAGCGTAGTATTCGGCACCGGGGAGCTGTTTTTT.

J is TRBJ2-5 and V is TRBV7-9; possible D gene TRBD2, 6 bases. The end of the DNA aligns better with TRBJ2-7, so the J call may be wrong. CDR1 and CDR2 (germline): SEHNR, FQNEAQ (reference sequence). The CDR3 length is 14 residues. CDR3 bases: TGTGCCAGCAGCACGACTAGGACTTCCTACGAGCAGTACTTC. This sequence encodes CASSTTRTSYEQYF.

The chain uses TRBV2 and TRBJ2-7, with no clear D. CDR1 is SNHLY, CDR2 FYNNEI, per germline. The V end was cut by 6 bases, the J end by 2 bases, with 11 bases between. This CDR3 region has 13 residues. CDR3 sequence: CASSRRSTYEQYV. In DNA, the CDR3 is TGTGCCAGCAGCCGACGGAGTACCTACGAGCAGTACGTC.

The J gene is TRBJ2-5, the V gene TRBV6-1; tentative D call: TRBD1 (5 bases). The tail of the sequence fits TRBJ2-7 better, so the J call may be wrong. Looked up from germline, CDR1 is MNHNS and CDR2 is SASEGT. The CDR3 has 13 residues. CDR3 DNA sequence: TGTGCCAGTACTTCCCCAGGGTTGTACGAGCAGTACTTC. The encoded protein is CASTSPGLYEQYF.

A remark on this clone: At the DNA level, this CDR3 is encoded by other sequences in the same sample as well. The CDR3 is CASSTVSTEAFF. CDR3 in DNA: TGTGCCAGCAGCACCGTGAGCACTGAAGCTTTCTTT. The V gene is TRBV5-6, the J gene TRBJ1-1; no reliable D call. CDR1 is SGHDT and CDR2 is YYEEEE in the germline V gene. Trimming shortened V by 4 bases and J by 4 bases, and 8 bases separated the two germline ends. This CDR3 is built from 12 residues.

This clone was counted between two and nine times. The gene calls are TRBV6-5 and TRBJ2-1; D perhaps matches TRBD2 (6 bases). This CDR3 spans 15 amino acids. The V gene lost 2 bases and the J gene lost 7 bases, with 15 bases spanning the gap. Germline assignment: CDR1 MNHEY and CDR2 SVGAGI. The CDR3, as DNA: TGTGCCAGCAGTTACGGGACTCAAGAACAAAATGAGCAGTTCTTC. It specifies CASSYGTQEQNEQFF.

This rearrangement joins TRBV19 to TRBJ2-2; 7 nucleotides agree with TRBD2. This CDR3 is 18 amino acids long. Germline-derived CDR1 and CDR2 are LNHDA and SQIVND (reference sequence). Trimming at V came to 7 bases and at J to 0 bases, leaving 14 bases not matched to a gene. The CDR3 DNA is TGTGCCAGTACACCGGGACTAAGCTATCTCGCGAACACCGGGGAGCTGTTTTTT. It specifies CASTPGLSYLANTGELFF.

The chain is built from TRBV19 and TRBJ1-1; D unresolved. V lost 4 bases and J lost 2, with 8 bases in between. CDR3 size: 13 residues. Germline CDR1 and CDR2: LNHDA and SQIVND (reference sequence). This CDR3 is CASSTGYNTEAFF. The CDR3, as DNA: TGTGCCAGTAGTACAGGCTACAACACTGAAGCTTTCTTT.

The rearrangement joins TRBV28 to TRBJ1-1, with a weak D call TRBD1 (5 bases). There are 16 residues in the CDR3. The germline V and J ends were trimmed by 5 bases and 1 base, with 17 bases remaining between them. Germline CDR1 reads MDHEN; CDR2 reads SYDVKM. The chain's CDR3 is CASSLGPGVSNTEAFF. The CDR3 coding sequence is TGTGCCAGCAGTCTGGGGCCGGGGGTTTCGAACACTGAAGCTTTCTTT.

The chain couples TRBV13 to TRBJ2-2, with a possible D match to TRBD1 (5 bases). CDR3 length: 15 residues. Germline assignment: CDR1 PRHDT and CDR2 FYEKMQ (reference sequence). Trimming removed 5 bases at V and 5 bases at J, with 15 bases between. CDR3 protein: CASSLLAQGTGELFF. The DNA for the CDR3 is TGTGCCAGCAGCCTATTGGCCCAGGGAACCGGGGAGCTGTTTTTT.

This clone was observed once. The V and J genes are TRBV7-6 and TRBJ2-7; 13 bases agree with TRBD2. CDR1 and CDR2 (germline): SGHVS, FNYEAQ. Trimming at V came to 1 base and at J to 3 bases, leaving 6 bases not matched to a gene. The CDR3 length is 17 residues. The chain's CDR3 is CASSLGGGTSGIYEQYF. CDR3 bases: TGTGCCAGCAGCTTAGGGGGGGGGACTAGCGGGATCTACGAGCAGTACTTC.

V is TRBV7-9 and J is TRBJ2-5, with D maybe TRBD1 (5 bases). Germline values: CDR1 SEHNR, CDR2 FQNEAQ (reference sequence). CDR3 size: 14 residues. V gave up 6 bases and J gave up 5 bases, with 16 bases separating them. For the CDR3, the DNA is TGTGCCAGCAGTCAAACGAAGGGGCAGGAGACCCAGTACTTC. This codes for CASSQTKGQETQYF.

In DNA form, the CDR3 reads TGTGCCAGCAGGCGCCTCGGGGGGACCGGGGAGCTGTTTTTT. This translates into CASRRLGGTGELFF. The chain recombines TRBV27 with TRBJ2-2; TRBD2 matches at 7 bases. The CDR3 consists of 14 residues. J gave up 5 bases and V 6 bases, and 6 bases lay outside the gene matches. The germline V gene encodes CDR1 MNHEY and CDR2 SMNVEV (reference sequence).

The chain uses TRBV4-1 and TRBJ2-5; tentative D call: TRBD2 (5 bases). CDR1 and CDR2 from the germline V gene are MGHRA and YSYEKL. The CDR3 runs 15 residues. Trimming removed 4 bases from V and 5 bases from J, with 17 bases in between. CDR3: CASSPTRSAGETQYF. The CDR3 nucleotides are TGCGCCAGCAGCCCCACCCGGAGTGCGGGTGAGACCCAGTACTTC.

The V gene is TRBV28, the J gene TRBJ2-3, with D possibly being TRBD2 (5 bases). V lost 1 base, J lost 4 bases, and 12 bases lay in between. This CDR3 has 15 residues. Germline V gene lookup returns CDR1 MDHEN and CDR2 SYDVKM. CDR3 amino acids: CASSLFREGADTQYF. The CDR3 DNA follows: TGTGCCAGCAGTTTATTCCGTGAGGGAGCAGATACGCAGTATTTT.